This T cell receptor beta chain originates from a study of cytomegalovirus exposure and HLA in healthy donors. Overall study: Counted in an early data release were tens of millions of unique TCRs from HLA-typed donors.

A remark on this clone: Antigen specificity is unknown.

The PCR employed 60 Vbeta primers together with 13 Jbeta primers. Generated by immunoSEQ multiplex PCR, the TCRdb table keeps only in-frame clones and is missing some. The sample contains roughly 200,000 clones, 87% of which appear only once. This CDR3 is built from 15 residues. The V gene's germline CDR1 is MNHNS and CDR2 SASEGT. With 1 base clipped from V and 5 bases from J, the junction kept 6 bases outside the gene matches. The study, taken as a whole, reports: Associated with cytomegalovirus, according to the listing, were 164 TCR beta chains. Many donors shared some public TCRs, even though most TCR sequences were rare. Excluded: some indistinguishable V segments such as TRBV6-2 and TRBV6-3.

This receptor was taken from a boy between 2 and 10 years old in good health and CMV-seronegative. The J gene is TRBJ2-5, the V gene TRBV6-1; 8 bases are shared with TRBD1. The sequencing sample was made of PBMCs. This CDR3 reads CASSEGSGGRETQYF. The CDR3 nucleotides are TGTGCCAGCAGTGAAGGGTCAGGGGGCAGGGAGACCCAGTACTTC.